The text below deals with one TCR beta chain. Participants' own reports of clinical history determined their cohort assignment. The study counted Cohort 3 donors as recovered given two negative PCRs, clearance, or symptom resolution. The entry originates in a study of blood T cell repertoires in COVID-19. TCRdb's table, derived via immunoSEQ multiplex PCR, lists solely in-frame clones and lacks some. The sample consists of under 300,000 clones, approximately 84% of them appearing once. This clonotype was sampled from a man between 35 and 55 years old who had recovered from COVID-19. The sequenced sample was PBMCs or T cells enriched from blood (not recorded which).

CDR3 in amino acids: CASSFGRDYTGELFF. The CDR3 DNA reads as TGTGCCAGCAGCTTCGGGCGGGACTACACCGGGGAGCTGTTTTTT. The V call is TRBV7-6, the J call TRBJ2-2; perhaps TRBD2 as D (6 bases). With 3 bases removed from V and 3 bases from J, the gap between germline ends came to 11 bases. Germline V gene sequence: CDR1 SGHVS, CDR2 FNYEAQ. The CDR3 sequence is 15 residues long. The full variable domain, with the rest looked up from reference TRBV7-6 and TRBJ2-2, is GAGVSQSPRYKVTKRGQDVALRCDPISGHVSLYWYRQALGQGPEFLTYFNYEAQQDKSGLPNDRFSAERPEGSISTLTIQRTEQRDSAMYRCASSFGRDYTGELFFGEGSRLTVL.